This is a list of T cell receptor beta chains from one sample in a study of blood T cell repertoires in COVID-19. Profiled with immunoSEQ multiplex PCR; TCRdb holds only in-frame clones, not every one. The data contain 35,000 to 55,000 clones, around 82% of them seen just once; the ten biggest clones take up over 4%. Sequenced input: peripheral blood. These receptors originate from a woman in her 70s with acute or convalescent COVID-19. The CDR3 runs from the conserved cysteine through the conserved F or W. The D gene is left open where the match is weak. The size of a clone is reported for some rows only, either as once, few or many, or as a class for expanded clones.

abundance,j_gene,v_gene,d_gene,CDR3aa,CDR3nt
NA,TRBJ2-1,TRBV6-2/TRBV6-3,TRBD2,CASSYSREGEFF,TGTGCCAGCAGTTACTCGCGGGAGGGGGAGTTCTTC
NA,TRBJ1-1,TRBV9,TRBD1,CASSEWDSRNTEAFF,TGTGCCAGCAGCGAGTGGGACAGCCGAAACACTGAAGCTTTCTTT
NA,TRBJ2-1,TRBV5-5,NA,CASSSLEGTSSYNEQFF,TGTGCCAGCAGCTCTCTGGAGGGCACGAGCTCCTACAATGAGCAGTTCTTC
NA,TRBJ2-7,TRBV5-5,TRBD1,CASSSGRQGAGSSYEQYF,TGTGCCAGCAGCTCGGGCCGACAGGGGGCCGGGAGCTCCTACGAGCAGTACTTC
NA,TRBJ1-6,TRBV3-1/TRBV3-2,NA,CASRGRGQADSPLHF,TGTGCCAGCAGGGGACGGGGACAAGCGGATTCACCCCTCCACTTT
NA,TRBJ1-1,TRBV9,NA,CASSVVVNTEAFF,TGTGCCAGCAGCGTAGTAGTGAACACTGAAGCTTTCTTT
NA,TRBJ2-2,TRBV7-9,NA,CASSLVLGKWELFF,TGTGCCAGCAGCTTAGTTTTGGGCAAATGGGAGCTGTTTTTT
once,TRBJ1-1,TRBV29-1,NA,CSVETGEAFF,TGCAGCGTTGAAACGGGTGAAGCTTTCTTT
NA,TRBJ1-4,TRBV25-1,NA,CASSESRGNGEKLFF,TGTGCCAGCAGTGAATCGCGGGGGAACGGTGAAAAACTGTTTTTT
NA,TRBJ1-5,TRBV10-1,NA,CASSGGAVNNQPQHF,TGCGCCAGCAGTGGTGGGGCGGTGAACAATCAGCCCCAGCATTTT